The source of this TCR beta chain is a study of shared clonotypes between healthy human individuals. Study summary: CD4 naive cells filled three plates per donor, CD4 memory three, CD8 naive two and CD8 memory one.

Concerning this clone: The target antigen is unknown.

Only CD45RO-negative cells positively selected for CCR7 counted as naive CD8 cells, so terminally differentiated effector memory CD45RA+ cells were excluded. Every immunoSEQ plate was one replicate of a subset's evenly spread DNA. Assay used: immunoSEQ multiplex PCR; TCRdb lists only in-frame clones, some missing. Among roughly 2 million clones listed, just under 95% were seen once. J gave up 2 bases and V 6 bases, and 2 bases lay outside the gene matches. Germline V gene lookup returns CDR1 MNHEY and CDR2 SMNVEV (reference sequence). The CDR3 sequence is 14 residues long. General study results and limits: Depth was large, yet rarefaction showed that sorted-subset sequencing was incomplete.

The chain carries TRBV27 and TRBJ2-1; 9 nucleotides match TRBD1. Material for sequencing was naive CD8+ T cells sorted from blood. The TCR comes from a young man in good health. In DNA form, the CDR3 reads TGTGCCAGCAGGGGACAGGGAACCTACAATGAGCAGTTCTTC. It is translated as CASRGQGTYNEQFF.